Below are 3 T cell receptor beta chains sequenced from a single sample in a study of blood T cell repertoires in COVID-19. Sequenced by immunoSEQ multiplex PCR; TCRdb stores in-frame clones only, minus some. Of around 160,000 clones listed, 70% to 90% are singletons. Material: peripheral blood. Source of these receptors: a woman in her sixties or seventies with COVID-19, enrolled during active disease.

This clone was seen more than once but under ten times. The V call is TRBV6-2 or TRBV6-3, the J call TRBJ1-1; 11 bases are shared with TRBD1. Germline loops: CDR1 MNHEY, CDR2 SVGEGT. V lost 5 bases to trimming and J lost 9 bases; unmatched junction nucleotides: 8. The CDR3 length is 14 residues. The CDR3, as DNA: TGTGCCAGCAGTGACCCCGGACAGGGGGCAAAAGCTTTCTTT. It specifies CASSDPGQGAKAFF.

For the CDR3, the DNA is TGTGCCAGCTCGCTAGACAGGGATGAGCAGTTCTTC. This translates into CASSLDRDEQFF. J is TRBJ2-1 and V is TRBV18; 7 positions match TRBD1. The CDR3 contains 12 residues. The V segment lost 6 bases and the J segment 8 bases; nucleotides outside the gene matches: 4. Per germline, CDR1 KGHSH and CDR2 LQKENI.

The rearrangement links TRBV7-2 to TRBJ1-2; no firm D call. The germline CDR1 and CDR2 sequences are SGHTA and FQGNSA. V was clipped by 5 bases and J by 10 bases, with 20 bases between them. The length of the CDR3 is 14 residues. For the CDR3, the DNA is TGTGCCAGCAGCCAATCCGTCACGGGTGGAGACTACACCTTC. It encodes CASSQSVTGGDYTF.